Shown below are 3 T cell receptor beta chains from a single sample sequenced in a study of OX40 agonist ivuxolimab in advanced cancers. Some clones are missing from TCRdb's copy, which holds only in-frame ones; the method was immunoSEQ multiplex PCR. This repertoire shows roughly 42,000 clones, approximately 91% found once; its top ten account for about 30%. Sequencing used CD4+ or CD8+ T cells sorted from blood, obtained in a trial of the OX40 agonist ivuxolimab. All receptors derive from an adult with an advanced solid tumor such as melanoma, head and neck, liver or kidney cancer.

This clone was seen just once. The genes are TRBV4-3 and TRBJ2-7; the D call may be TRBD1 or TRBD2 (5 bases each). Between the trimmed V and J ends, which lost 1 base and 1 base, there was a span of 8 bases. The CDR3 contains 14 residues. Germline V CDR1 and CDR2: LGHNA, YSLEER. CDR3 nucleotides: TGCGCCAGCAGCCAAGGAGAGGGGTCCTACGAGCAGTACTTC. As protein: CASSQGEGSYEQYF.

V gene TRBV30 combines with J gene TRBJ2-7; the match to TRBD2 covers 11 bases. The CDR3 is made up of 15 amino acids. V trimming: 4 bases; J trimming: 0 bases; junction bases outside the gene matches: 5. Per germline, CDR1 GTSNPN and CDR2 SVGIG (reference sequence). The CDR3, as DNA: TGTGCCTGGATGACTAGCGGGGTTAGCTCCTACGAGCAGTACTTC. Translated, it gives CAWMTSGVSSYEQYF.

In this sample, this clone turned up a few times. V is TRBV7-3 and J is TRBJ2-7; TRBD2 matches at 12 bases. Trimming cost V 5 bases and J 6 bases; bases outside gene matches: 14. The CDR3 spans 17 residues. Looked up from germline, CDR1 is SGHTA and CDR2 is FQGTGA. The CDR3 nucleotides are TGTGCCAGCAGCCGCCGGACTAGCGGGACCCGGGTGTGCGAGCAGTACTTC. Amino acids: CASSRRTSGTRVCEQYF.